This T cell receptor (beta chain) is drawn from a study of OX40 agonist ivuxolimab in advanced cancers. Study summary: Patients were roughly 83% male with ages roughly 20 to 90, mean roughly 64. Study-wide points: Some patients without response likewise showed low normalized clonal expansion. Partial responders at 0.1-3.0 mg/kg showed near-lowest clonal expansion.

Method: immunoSEQ multiplex PCR; TCRdb's copy keeps in-frame clones and lacks some. The sample shows 100,000 or so clones, 90% to 96% of them seen only once. This CDR3 contains 13 residues. CDR1 is SGHRS, CDR2 YFSETQ, per germline. Trimming pared 1 base from V and 6 bases from J, leaving 7 bases between. On this clone: Its antigen is unidentified.

The chain uses TRBV5-1 and TRBJ2-2; D might be TRBD2 (6 bases). Sequenced here: CD4+ or CD8+ T cells sorted from blood, sampled in a trial of the OX40 agonist ivuxolimab. The sequence came from an adult with an advanced solid tumor such as melanoma, head and neck, liver or kidney cancer. The CDR3 loop reads CASSLTSPGELFF. The CDR3 nucleotides are TGCGCCAGCAGCTTGACTAGCCCCGGGGAGCTGTTTTTT.